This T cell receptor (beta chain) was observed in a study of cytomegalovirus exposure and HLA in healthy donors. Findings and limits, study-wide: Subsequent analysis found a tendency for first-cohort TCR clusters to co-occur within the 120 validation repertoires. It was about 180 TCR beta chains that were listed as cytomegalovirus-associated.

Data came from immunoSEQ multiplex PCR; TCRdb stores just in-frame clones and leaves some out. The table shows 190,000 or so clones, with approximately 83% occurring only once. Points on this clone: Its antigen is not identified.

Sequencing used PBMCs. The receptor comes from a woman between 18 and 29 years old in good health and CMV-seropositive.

The CDR3 coding sequence is TGTGCCAGCAGCTTGGTCGGGCTAGCGGGGGGGCGAGAGACCCAGTACTTC. Residues: CASSLVGLAGGRETQYF. The chain recombines TRBV5-6 with TRBJ2-5, with 12 bases fitting TRBD2. Germline-derived CDR1 and CDR2 are SGHDT and YYEEEE. The junction had 7 bases not matched to a gene; V was cut back by 0 bases and J by 4 bases. The CDR3 covers 17 residues.